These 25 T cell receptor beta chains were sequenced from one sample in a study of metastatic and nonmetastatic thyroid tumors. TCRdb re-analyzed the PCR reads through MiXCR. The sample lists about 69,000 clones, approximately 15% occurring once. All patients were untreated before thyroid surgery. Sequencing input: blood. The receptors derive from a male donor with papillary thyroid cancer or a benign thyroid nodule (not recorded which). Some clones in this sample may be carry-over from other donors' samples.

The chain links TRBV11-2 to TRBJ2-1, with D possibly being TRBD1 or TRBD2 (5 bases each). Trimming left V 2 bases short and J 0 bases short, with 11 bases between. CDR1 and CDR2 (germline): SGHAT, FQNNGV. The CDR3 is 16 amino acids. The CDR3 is CASSLLTGHSYNEQFF. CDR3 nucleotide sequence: TGTGCCAGCAGCTTATTAACGGGGCACTCCTACAATGAGCAGTTCTTC.

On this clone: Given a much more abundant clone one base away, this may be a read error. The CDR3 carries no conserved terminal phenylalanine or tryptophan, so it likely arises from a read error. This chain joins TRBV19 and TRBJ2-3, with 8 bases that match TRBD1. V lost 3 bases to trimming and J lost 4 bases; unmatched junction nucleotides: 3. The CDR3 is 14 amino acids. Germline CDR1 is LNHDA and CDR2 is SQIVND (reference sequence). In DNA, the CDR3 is TGTGCCAGTAGTATGACAGGGGACGCAGATACGCAGTATCTT. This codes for CASSMTGDADTQYL.

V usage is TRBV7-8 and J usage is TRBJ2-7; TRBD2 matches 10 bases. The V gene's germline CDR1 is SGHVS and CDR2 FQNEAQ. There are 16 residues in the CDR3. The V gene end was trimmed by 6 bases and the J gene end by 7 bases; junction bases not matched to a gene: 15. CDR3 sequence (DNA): TGTGCCAGCAGTTATTCCCGAGGCCTAGCGGGGGCAGAGCAGTACTTC. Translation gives CASSYSRGLAGAEQYF.

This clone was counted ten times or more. The DNA of the CDR3 is TGTGCCAGTAGTCATGTCTGGGCCAACGTCCTGACTTTC. Protein product: CASSHVWANVLTF. The chain links TRBV19 to TRBJ2-6; D is unclear. This CDR3 has 13 amino acids. Trimming took off 5 bases at V and 5 bases at J, with 7 bases between the two ends. In germline, CDR1 is LNHDA, CDR2 SQIVND (reference sequence).

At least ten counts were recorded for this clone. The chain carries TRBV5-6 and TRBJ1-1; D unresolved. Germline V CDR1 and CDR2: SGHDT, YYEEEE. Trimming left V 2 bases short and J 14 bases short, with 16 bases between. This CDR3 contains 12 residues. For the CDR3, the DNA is TGTGCCAGCAGCTTCGGATTTACGGGGAGCTTCTTT. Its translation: CASSFGFTGSFF.

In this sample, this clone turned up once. CDR3 in DNA: TGCAGTGCTAGAGGGTCGCGGGAGGGCTACAATGAGCAGTTCTTC. The encoded protein is CSARGSREGYNEQFF. The chain links TRBV20-1 to TRBJ2-1, with TRBD2 matching over 9 bases. Unmatched junction bases numbered 4, after V lost 1 base and J lost 3 bases. The CDR3 runs 15 residues. Per the germline V gene, CDR1 is DFQATT and CDR2 is SNEGSKA (reference sequence).

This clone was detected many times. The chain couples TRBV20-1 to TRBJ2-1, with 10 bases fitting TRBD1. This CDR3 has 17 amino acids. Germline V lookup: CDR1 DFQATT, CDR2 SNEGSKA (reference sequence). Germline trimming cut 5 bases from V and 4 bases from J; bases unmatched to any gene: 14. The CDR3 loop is CSAVDRGGTARYNEQFF. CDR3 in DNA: TGCAGTGCTGTGGACAGGGGGGGCACGGCACGATACAATGAGCAGTTCTTC.

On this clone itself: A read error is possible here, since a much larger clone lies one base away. The CDR3 DNA reads TGTGCCAGCAGTTACCCGGGACAGGTGGCAGATACGCAGTATTTC. It encodes CASSYPGQVADTQYF. This chain connects TRBV6-5 to TRBJ2-3; 8 nucleotides agree with TRBD1. The CDR3 has 15 amino acids. The germline V gene has CDR1 MNHEY and CDR2 SVGAGI.

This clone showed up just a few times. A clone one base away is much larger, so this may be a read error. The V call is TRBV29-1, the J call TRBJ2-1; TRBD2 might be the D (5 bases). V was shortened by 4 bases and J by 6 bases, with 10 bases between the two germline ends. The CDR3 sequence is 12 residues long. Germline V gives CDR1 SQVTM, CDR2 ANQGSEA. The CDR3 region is CSVGGICNEQFF. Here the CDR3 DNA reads TGCAGCGTTGGAGGGATCTGCAATGAGCAGTTCTTC.

CDR3 protein: CSAADYRQGWGSKETQYF. The CDR3 DNA is TGCAGTGCTGCCGATTACAGACAGGGGTGGGGGTCCAAAGAGACCCAGTACTTC. The chain uses TRBV20-1 and TRBJ2-5; 8 positions agree with TRBD1. The germline gives CDR1 DFQATT, CDR2 SNEGSKA (reference sequence). V lost 5 bases to trimming and J lost 3 bases; unmatched junction nucleotides: 20. The CDR3 runs to 18 residues.

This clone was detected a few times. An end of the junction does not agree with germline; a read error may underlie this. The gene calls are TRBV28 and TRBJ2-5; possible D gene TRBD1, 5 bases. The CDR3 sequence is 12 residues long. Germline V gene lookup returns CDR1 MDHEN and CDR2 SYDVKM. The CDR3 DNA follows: TGTGTCAGCAGCAGCAGGGAAGAGACCCAGTACTTC. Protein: CVSSSREETQYF.

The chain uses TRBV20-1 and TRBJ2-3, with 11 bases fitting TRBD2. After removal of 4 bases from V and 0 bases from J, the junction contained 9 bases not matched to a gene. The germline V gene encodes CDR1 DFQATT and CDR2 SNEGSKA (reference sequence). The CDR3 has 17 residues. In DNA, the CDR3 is TGCAGTGCTACTGGGCATTGGACTAGCGGGAGCACAGATACGCAGTATTTT. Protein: CSATGHWTSGSTDTQYF.

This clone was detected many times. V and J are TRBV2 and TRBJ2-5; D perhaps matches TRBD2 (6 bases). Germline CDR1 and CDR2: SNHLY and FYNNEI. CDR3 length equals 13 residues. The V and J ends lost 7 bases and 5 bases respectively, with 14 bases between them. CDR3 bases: TGTGCCAGCAAGGCGGGATGGGGGGAGACCCAGTACTTC. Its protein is CASKAGWGETQYF.

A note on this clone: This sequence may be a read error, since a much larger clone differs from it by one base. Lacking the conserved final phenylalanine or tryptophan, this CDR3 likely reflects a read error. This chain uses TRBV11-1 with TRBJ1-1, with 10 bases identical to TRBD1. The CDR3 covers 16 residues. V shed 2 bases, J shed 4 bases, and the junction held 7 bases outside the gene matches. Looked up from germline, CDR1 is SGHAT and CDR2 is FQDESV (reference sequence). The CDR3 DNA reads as TGTGCCAGCAGCTTAAGGGACAGGGGTTTGACCACTGAAGCTTTCTTG. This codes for CASSLRDRGLTTEAFL.

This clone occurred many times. This CDR3 reads CASSKTGVYGYTF. The CDR3 DNA sequence: TGTGCCAGCAGTAAAACAGGGGTCTATGGCTACACCTTC. The chain couples TRBV6-1 to TRBJ1-2, with 7 bases fitting TRBD1. Germline values: CDR1 MNHNS, CDR2 SASEGT. Trimming at V came to 5 bases and at J to 4 bases, leaving 4 bases not matched to a gene. CDR3 length equals 13 residues.

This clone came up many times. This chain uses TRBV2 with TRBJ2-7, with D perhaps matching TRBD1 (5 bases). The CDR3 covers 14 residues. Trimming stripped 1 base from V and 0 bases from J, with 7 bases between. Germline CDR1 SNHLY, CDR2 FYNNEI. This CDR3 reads CASSEDQGSYEQYF. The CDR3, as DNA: TGTGCCAGCAGTGAAGATCAGGGCTCCTACGAGCAGTACTTC.

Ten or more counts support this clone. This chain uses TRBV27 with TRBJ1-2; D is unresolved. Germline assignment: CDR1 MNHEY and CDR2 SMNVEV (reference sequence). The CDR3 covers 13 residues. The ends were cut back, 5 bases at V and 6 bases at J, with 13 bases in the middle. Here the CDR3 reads CASSPRLGNGYTF. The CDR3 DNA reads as TGTGCCAGCAGTCCCCGTCTCGGAAATGGCTACACCTTC.

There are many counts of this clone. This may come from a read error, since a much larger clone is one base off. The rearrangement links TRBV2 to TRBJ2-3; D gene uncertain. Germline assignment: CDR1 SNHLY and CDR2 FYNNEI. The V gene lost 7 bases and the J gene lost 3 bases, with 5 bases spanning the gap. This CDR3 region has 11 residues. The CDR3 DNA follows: TGTGCCAGCATGGAAACAGATACGCAGTATTTT. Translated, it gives CASMETDTQYF.

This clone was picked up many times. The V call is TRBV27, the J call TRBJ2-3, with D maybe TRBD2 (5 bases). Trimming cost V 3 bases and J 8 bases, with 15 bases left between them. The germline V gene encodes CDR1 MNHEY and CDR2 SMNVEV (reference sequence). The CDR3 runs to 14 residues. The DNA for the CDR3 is TGTGCCAGCAGTTTCGGACTCCCGTTATCTACGCAGTATTTT. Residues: CASSFGLPLSTQYF.

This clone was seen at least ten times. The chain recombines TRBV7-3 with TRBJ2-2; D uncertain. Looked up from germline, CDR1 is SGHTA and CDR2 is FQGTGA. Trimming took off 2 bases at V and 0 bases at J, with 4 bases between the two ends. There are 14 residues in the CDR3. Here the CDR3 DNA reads TGTGCCAGCAGCTTAGCCTCGAACACCGGGGAGCTGTTTTTT. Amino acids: CASSLASNTGELFF.

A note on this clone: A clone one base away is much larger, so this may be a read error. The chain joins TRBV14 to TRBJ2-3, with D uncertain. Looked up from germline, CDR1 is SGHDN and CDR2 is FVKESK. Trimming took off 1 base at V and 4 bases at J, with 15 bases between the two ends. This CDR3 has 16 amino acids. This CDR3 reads CASSQADFFGADTQYF. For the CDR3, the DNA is TGTGCCAGCAGCCAAGCAGACTTCTTTGGCGCAGATACGCAGTATTTT.

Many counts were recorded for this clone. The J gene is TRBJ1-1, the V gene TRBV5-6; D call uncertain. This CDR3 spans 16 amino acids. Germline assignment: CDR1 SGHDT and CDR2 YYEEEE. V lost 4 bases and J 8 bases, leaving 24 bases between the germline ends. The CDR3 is CASSLGFVGGGSEAFF. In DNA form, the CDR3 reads TGTGCCAGCAGCCTAGGATTTGTGGGAGGCGGATCGGAAGCTTTCTTT.

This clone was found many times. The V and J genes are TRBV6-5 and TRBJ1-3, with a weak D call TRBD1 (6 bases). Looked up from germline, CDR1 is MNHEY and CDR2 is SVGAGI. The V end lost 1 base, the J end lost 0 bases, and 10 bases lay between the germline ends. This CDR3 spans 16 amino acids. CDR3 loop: CASSYFGTISGNTIYF. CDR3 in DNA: TGTGCCAGCAGTTACTTCGGGACAATCTCTGGAAACACCATATATTTT.

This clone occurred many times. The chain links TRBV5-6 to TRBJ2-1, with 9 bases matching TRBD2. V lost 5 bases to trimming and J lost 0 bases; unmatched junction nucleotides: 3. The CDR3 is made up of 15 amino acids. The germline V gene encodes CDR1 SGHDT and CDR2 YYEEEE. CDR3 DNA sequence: TGTGCCAGCAGGAGACTAGCGGACTCCTACAATGAGCAGTTCTTC. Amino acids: CASRRLADSYNEQFF. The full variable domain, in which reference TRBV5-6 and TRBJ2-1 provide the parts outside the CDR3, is DAGVTQSPTHLIKTRGQQVTLRCSPKSGHDTVSWYQQALGQGPQFIFQYYEEEERQRGNFPDRFSGHQFPNYSSELNVNALLLGDSALYLCASRRLADSYNEQFFGPGTRLTVL.

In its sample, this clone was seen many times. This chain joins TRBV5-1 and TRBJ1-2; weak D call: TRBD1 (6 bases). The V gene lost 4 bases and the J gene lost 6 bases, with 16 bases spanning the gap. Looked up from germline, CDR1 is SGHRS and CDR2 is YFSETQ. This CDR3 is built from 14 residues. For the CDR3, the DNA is TGCGCCAGCAGCCTTGGGGGGGCACTGGATGGCTACACCTTC. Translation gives CASSLGGALDGYTF. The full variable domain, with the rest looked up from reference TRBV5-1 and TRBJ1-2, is KAGVTQTPRYLIKTRGQQVTLSCSPISGHRSVSWYQQTPGQGLQFLFEYFSETQRNKGNFPGRFSGRQFSNSRSEMNVSTLELGDSALYLCASSLGGALDGYTFGSGTRLTVV.